One and the same sample provided the 5 T cell receptor beta chains below, sequenced in a study of blood T cell repertoires in COVID-19. Data came from immunoSEQ multiplex PCR; TCRdb stores just in-frame clones and leaves some out. This table has about 89,000 clones, around 80% appearing once. Material: peripheral blood. The receptors stem from an older man with acute or convalescent COVID-19.

The chain combines TRBV18 with TRBJ2-7; 9 positions agree with TRBD1. Losses at the gene ends were 5 bases for V and 1 base for J; bases not matched to a gene: 6. This CDR3 comprises 15 residues. Germline CDR1 KGHSH, CDR2 LQKENI. This CDR3 is CASSAGQGPSYEQYF. In DNA, the CDR3 is TGTGCCAGCTCAGCCGGACAGGGGCCGTCCTACGAGCAGTACTTC.

The chain couples TRBV7-9 to TRBJ1-2; D not certain. V lost 1 base, J lost 4 bases, and 13 bases lay in between. There are 15 residues in the CDR3. CDR1 is SEHNR and CDR2 is FQNEAQ in the germline V gene (reference sequence). In DNA, the CDR3 is TGTGCCAGCAGCTTAGATTCCCTTCGGGGCTATGGCTACACCTTC. Translating it yields CASSLDSLRGYGYTF.

V and J are TRBV19 and TRBJ1-4; D ambiguous. Germline CDR1 reads LNHDA; CDR2 reads SQIVND (reference sequence). The CDR3 loop spans 17 amino acids. Trimming took off 4 bases at V and 0 bases at J, with 15 bases between the two ends. CDR3 residues: CASSNPGGLATNEKLFF. For the CDR3, the DNA is TGTGCCAGTAGTAACCCCGGAGGCCTTGCAACTAATGAAAAACTGTTTTTT.

This chain links TRBV4-1 with TRBJ1-5; no clear D gene. The CDR3 consists of 17 residues. Trimming left V 1 base short and J 7 bases short, with 20 bases between. Germline CDR1 reads MGHRA; CDR2 reads YSYEKL. The CDR3: CASSQGGLGFGRQPQHF. CDR3 nucleotides: TGCGCCAGCAGCCAAGGCGGGCTAGGTTTTGGGAGACAGCCCCAGCATTTT.

J is TRBJ2-5 and V is TRBV15; D not resolved. The CDR3 covers 13 residues. Trimming cost V 0 bases and J 7 bases, with 9 bases left between them. Germline CDR1 reads LNHNV; CDR2 reads YYDKDF (reference sequence). CDR3 DNA sequence: TGTGCCACCAGCAGAGATAGTCTTGGGACCCAGTACTTC. Protein: CATSRDSLGTQYF.